This TCR beta chain was observed in a study of blood T cell repertoires in COVID-19. Sequencing used immunoSEQ multiplex PCR; TCRdb keeps in-frame clones, though not all of them. The repertoire holds 60,000 or so clones, with roughly 74% as singletons. This sequence was found in a woman of 80 years or more with acute or convalescent COVID-19. Material for sequencing was peripheral blood.

The CDR3 nucleotides read TGTGCCAGCAGCCGAGAGGGGCGCAGTAATGAAAAACTGTTTTTT. Translated, it gives CASSREGRSNEKLFF. The chain recombines TRBV7-8 with TRBJ1-4; maybe TRBD1 (5 bases). Trimming cost V 5 bases and J 4 bases, with 14 bases left between them. Germline V gene lookup returns CDR1 SGHVS and CDR2 FQNEAQ. The CDR3 loop spans 15 amino acids.